These T cell receptor beta chains were read from a single sample in a study of tumor and adjacent non-tumor tissue in lung cancer. TCRdb processed the multiplex PCR reads anew with MiXCR; each CDR3 protein has one entry. This table has under 150,000 distinct CDR3 sequences, 66% appearing once. The sample consisted of lung tumor tissue. The source of these receptors is a man between 60 and 75 years old with small cell lung cancer. The CDR3 runs from the conserved cysteine through the conserved F or W. The D gene is left open where the match is weak. Size tells how often a clone was seen (once, few, many) or the class of an expanded clone, and some rows leave it out.

D gene: NA
V gene: TRBV12-3/TRBV12-4
J gene: TRBJ2-5
clone size: NA
CDR3 protein: CACSVGTLGTQYF
CDR3 DNA: TGTGCCTGCAGTGTCGGGACTTTAGGGACCCAGTACTTC

D gene: TRBD2
V gene: TRBV11-2
J gene: TRBJ2-2
clone size: NA
CDR3 protein: CVSNPGTSGRAINTGELFF
CDR3 DNA: TGTGTCAGCAACCCTGGGACTAGCGGGAGGGCCATAAACACCGGGGAGTTGTTTTTT

D gene: NA
V gene: TRBV12-3/TRBV12-4
J gene: TRBJ1-1
clone size: many
CDR3 protein: CASSLAALSTEAFF
CDR3 DNA: TGTGCCAGCAGTTTGGCTGCCCTGAGCACTGAAGCTTTCTTT

D gene: NA
V gene: TRBV11-1
J gene: TRBJ2-5
clone size: NA
CDR3 protein: CACGLAPGEVETQYF
CDR3 DNA: TGTGCCTGCGGCTTAGCTCCCGGAGAGGTCGAGACCCAGTACTTC

D gene: TRBD2
V gene: TRBV6-5
J gene: TRBJ2-2
clone size: many
CDR3 protein: CASSLGGRAAGELFF
CDR3 DNA: TGTGCCAGCAGTTTAGGCGGGAGGGCCGCCGGGGAGCTGTTTTTT

D gene: TRBD1
V gene: TRBV11-1
J gene: TRBJ2-2
clone size: NA
CDR3 protein: CASSPPDRIDTGELLF
CDR3 DNA: TGTGCCAGCAGCCCCCCGGACAGGATAGACACCGGGGAGCTGTTATTT

D gene: NA
V gene: TRBV6-5
J gene: TRBJ1-4
clone size: many
CDR3 protein: CASSFLPGRTSKEKLFF
CDR3 DNA: TGTGCCAGCAGTTTCCTACCTGGGCGGACCTCCAAGGAAAAACTGTTTTTT

D gene: TRBD1
V gene: TRBV12-5
J gene: TRBJ2-1
clone size: NA
CDR3 protein: CASGLIPFVTGGGDEQFF
CDR3 DNA: TGTGCAAGTGGTTTGATACCTTTCGTCACAGGGGGCGGGGATGAGCAGTTCTTC

D gene: TRBD2
V gene: TRBV11-2
J gene: TRBJ2-3
clone size: NA
CDR3 protein: CVSSFSGYYTDMQYF
CDR3 DNA: TGTGTCAGCAGCTTTAGCGGGTATTACACAGATATGCAGTATTTT

D gene: NA
V gene: TRBV11-3
J gene: TRBJ2-2
clone size: NA
CDR3 protein: CASSLENGGEPFF
CDR3 DNA: TGTGCCAGTAGCTTAGAGAATGGTGGGGAGCCGTTCTTT

D gene: TRBD1
V gene: TRBV6-1
J gene: TRBJ2-7
clone size: few
CDR3 protein: CASRGQGLLHEQYF
CDR3 DNA: TGTGCCAGCAGGGGACAGGGGCTTCTCCACGAGCAGTACTTC

D gene: TRBD2
V gene: TRBV20-1
J gene: TRBJ2-1
clone size: many
CDR3 protein: CSARGLAGYNEQFF
CDR3 DNA: TGCAGTGCTAGGGGACTAGCGGGGTACAATGAGCAGTTCTTC

D gene: TRBD1
V gene: TRBV5-5
J gene: TRBJ2-1
clone size: NA
CDR3 protein: CASSLVLGQGHNAQFF
CDR3 DNA: TGTGCCAGCAGCTTGGTTCTGGGACAGGGCCACAATGCGCAGTTCTTC

D gene: TRBD1
V gene: TRBV11-3
J gene: TRBJ1-1
clone size: NA
CDR3 protein: CANSLGIVRGRTEAFF
CDR3 DNA: TGTGCCAACAGCTTAGGGATTGTGAGGGGGCGCACTGAAGCTTTCTTT

D gene: NA
V gene: TRBV20-1
J gene: TRBJ2-1
clone size: many
CDR3 protein: CSARNRDNEQFF
CDR3 DNA: TGCAGTGCTAGGAACAGGGACAATGAGCAGTTCTTC

D gene: TRBD2
V gene: TRBV4-2
J gene: TRBJ2-1
clone size: NA
CDR3 protein: CASSQDTTSGYNEQFF
CDR3 DNA: TGTGCCAGCAGCCAAGATACGACTAGCGGCTACAATGAGCAGTTCTTC

D gene: TRBD2
V gene: TRBV20-1
J gene: TRBJ2-2
clone size: NA
CDR3 protein: CSARVTSGRANTGELFF
CDR3 DNA: TGCAGTGCTAGAGTCACTAGCGGGAGAGCAAACACCGGGGAGCTGTTTTTT

D gene: NA
V gene: TRBV11-3
J gene: TRBJ1-1
clone size: NA
CDR3 protein: CASSLVAAQSTEAFF
CDR3 DNA: TGTGCCAGCAGCTTAGTGGCAGCTCAAAGCACTGAAGCCTTCTTT

D gene: NA
V gene: TRBV11-2
J gene: TRBJ2-5
clone size: NA
CDR3 protein: CVSSLAAGLKETQYF
CDR3 DNA: TGTGTCAGCAGCCTAGCTGCGGGACTGAAAGAGACCCAGTACTTC

D gene: NA
V gene: TRBV29-1
J gene: TRBJ1-1
clone size: NA
CDR3 protein: CSVDSRRQAGKAFF
CDR3 DNA: TGTAGCGTCGACTCCCGCCGACAGGCAGGAAAAGCTTTCTTT

D gene: NA
V gene: TRBV11-3
J gene: TRBJ2-7
clone size: NA
CDR3 protein: CASSPNRELYEKYF
CDR3 DNA: TGTGCCAGCAGCCCAAACAGGGAGTTGTACGAGAAGTACTTC

D gene: TRBD2
V gene: TRBV6-1
J gene: TRBJ2-2
clone size: NA
CDR3 protein: CASRREGRITGELFF
CDR3 DNA: TGTGCCAGCAGGAGGGAGGGCCGCATCACCGGGGAGCTGTTTTTT

D gene: NA
V gene: TRBV11-2
J gene: TRBJ2-1
clone size: once
CDR3 protein: CSSSRTSLFNNEQFF
CDR3 DNA: TGTTCCAGCAGCCGAACTAGCTTGTTTAACAATGAGCAGTTCTTC